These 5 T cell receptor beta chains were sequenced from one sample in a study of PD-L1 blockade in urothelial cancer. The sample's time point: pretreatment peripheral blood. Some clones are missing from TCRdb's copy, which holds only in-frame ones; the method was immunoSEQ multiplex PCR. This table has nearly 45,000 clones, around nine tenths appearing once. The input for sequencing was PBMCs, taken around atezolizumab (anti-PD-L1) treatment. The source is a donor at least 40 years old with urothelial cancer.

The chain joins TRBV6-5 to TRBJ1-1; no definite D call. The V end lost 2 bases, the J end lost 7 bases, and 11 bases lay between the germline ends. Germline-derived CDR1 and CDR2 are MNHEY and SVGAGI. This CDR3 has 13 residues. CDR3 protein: CASSYARGYEAFF. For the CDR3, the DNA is TGTGCCAGCAGTTACGCCAGAGGTTATGAAGCTTTCTTT.

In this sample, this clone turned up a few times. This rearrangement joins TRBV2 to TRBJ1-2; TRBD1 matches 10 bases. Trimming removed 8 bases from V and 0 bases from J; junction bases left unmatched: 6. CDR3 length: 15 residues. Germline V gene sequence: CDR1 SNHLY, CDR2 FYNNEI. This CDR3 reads CASGGQGLANYGYTF. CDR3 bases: TGTGCCAGCGGGGGACAGGGGTTAGCTAACTATGGCTACACCTTC.

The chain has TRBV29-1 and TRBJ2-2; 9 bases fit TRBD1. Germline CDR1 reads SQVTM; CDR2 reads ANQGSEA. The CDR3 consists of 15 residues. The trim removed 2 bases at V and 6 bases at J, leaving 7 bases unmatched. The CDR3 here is CSVEPRDRVSGELFF. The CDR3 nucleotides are TGCAGCGTTGAACCCCGGGACAGGGTTTCCGGGGAGCTGTTTTTT.

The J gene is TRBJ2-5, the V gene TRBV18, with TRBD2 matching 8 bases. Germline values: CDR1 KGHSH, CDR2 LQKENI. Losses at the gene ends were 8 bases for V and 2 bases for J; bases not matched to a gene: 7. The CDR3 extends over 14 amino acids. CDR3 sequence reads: CASTPPSGQETQYF. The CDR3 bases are TGTGCCAGCACCCCCCCTAGCGGGCAAGAGACCCAGTACTTC.

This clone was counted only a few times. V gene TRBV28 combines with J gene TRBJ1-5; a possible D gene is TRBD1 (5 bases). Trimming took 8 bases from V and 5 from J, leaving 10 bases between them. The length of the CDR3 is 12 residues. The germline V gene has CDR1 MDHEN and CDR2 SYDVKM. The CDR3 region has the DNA TGTGCCAGCGGGGGACTCTATCAGCCCCAGCATTTT. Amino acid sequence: CASGGLYQPQHF.